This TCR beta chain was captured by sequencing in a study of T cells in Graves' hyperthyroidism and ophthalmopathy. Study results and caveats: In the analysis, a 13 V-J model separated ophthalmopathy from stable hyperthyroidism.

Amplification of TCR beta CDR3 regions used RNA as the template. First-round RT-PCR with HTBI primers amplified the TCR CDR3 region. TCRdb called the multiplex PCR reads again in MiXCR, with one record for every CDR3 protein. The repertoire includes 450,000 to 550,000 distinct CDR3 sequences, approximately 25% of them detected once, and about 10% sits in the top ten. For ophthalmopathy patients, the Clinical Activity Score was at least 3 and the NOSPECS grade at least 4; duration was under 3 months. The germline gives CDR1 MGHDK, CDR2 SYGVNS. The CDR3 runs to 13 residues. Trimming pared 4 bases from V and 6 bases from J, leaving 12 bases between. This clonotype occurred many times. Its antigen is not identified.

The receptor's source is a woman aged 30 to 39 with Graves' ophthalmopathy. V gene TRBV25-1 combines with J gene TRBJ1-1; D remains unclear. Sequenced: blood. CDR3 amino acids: CASSAAGSAEAFF. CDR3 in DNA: TGTGCCAGCAGTGCCGCTGGGAGTGCTGAAGCTTTCTTT.